The 30 T cell receptor beta chains presented below share a single source sample, sequenced in a study of blood T cell repertoires in COVID-19. Clones were read by immunoSEQ multiplex PCR, and TCRdb kept only the in-frame ones, dropping some. The sample shows roughly 150,000 clones, about nine tenths of them seen only once. Sequencing was carried out using peripheral blood. These receptors all stem from a man between 18 and 35 years old with COVID-19, enrolled during active disease.

The chain carries TRBV2 and TRBJ2-1, with 9 nucleotides matching TRBD2. Unmatched junction bases numbered 9, after V lost 4 bases and J lost 5 bases. Germline V lookup: CDR1 SNHLY, CDR2 FYNNEI. The CDR3 length is 16 residues. In DNA form, the CDR3 reads TGTGCCAGCAGTGGAGTGATGCGGGAGGGGAACAATGAGCAGTTCTTC. Residues: CASSGVMREGNNEQFF.

In DNA, the CDR3 is TGTGCCAGCAGCCCAGACTGGGAGCAGTACTTC. Amino acid sequence: CASSPDWEQYF. The chain joins TRBV7-6 to TRBJ2-7, with D hard to call. Germline assignment: CDR1 SGHVS and CDR2 FNYEAQ. CDR3 length equals 11 residues. Trimming pared 5 bases from V and 7 bases from J, leaving 9 bases between.

The V and J genes are TRBV2 and TRBJ2-1; a weak D match, TRBD1 (6 bases). The CDR3 consists of 16 residues. V was cut by 7 bases and J by 1 base, with 17 bases left in between. Germline CDR1 is SNHLY and CDR2 is FYNNEI. This CDR3 reads CASTRTTQGSYNEQFF. In DNA, the CDR3 is TGTGCCAGCACCAGAACCACACAGGGATCCTACAATGAGCAGTTCTTC. Together with reference TRBV2 and TRBJ2-1, the CDR3 gives the full variable domain: EPEVTQTPSHQVTQMGQEVILRCVPISNHLYFYWYRQILGQKVEFLVSFYNNEISEKSEIFDDQFSVERPDGSNFTLKIRSTKLEDSAMYFCASTRTTQGSYNEQFFGPGTRLTVL.

The chain combines TRBV24-1 with TRBJ2-2; TRBD1 matches at 7 bases. CDR3 length: 11 amino acids. The V gene's germline CDR1 is KGHDR and CDR2 SFDVKD. The V gene end was trimmed by 10 bases and the J gene end by 6 bases; junction bases not matched to a gene: 1. The CDR3 DNA reads as TGTGCCACAGGGACAGCCGGGGAGCTGTTTTTT. It codes for CATGTAGELFF.

V usage is TRBV6-5 and J usage is TRBJ2-1; TRBD2 is a possible D gene (6 bases). The germline gives CDR1 MNHEY, CDR2 SVGAGI. Trimming removed 7 bases at V and 10 bases at J, with 17 bases between. CDR3 length: 13 amino acids. The chain's CDR3 is CASTLVGGGEQFF. Written as DNA, the CDR3 is TGTGCCAGCACCCTAGTCGGGGGAGGCGAGCAGTTCTTC.

V gene TRBV28 combines with J gene TRBJ1-2; 9 bases line up with TRBD1. CDR3 length: 16 residues. Germline V gives CDR1 MDHEN, CDR2 SYDVKM. With V trimmed by 4 bases and J by 0 bases, 6 bases remained unmatched. The CDR3 coding sequence is TGTGCCAGCAGTTCCGGACAGGGGCAATCTAACTATGGCTACACCTTC. As protein: CASSSGQGQSNYGYTF.

This chain links TRBV27 with TRBJ2-1, with TRBD1 as a possible D gene (6 bases). V shed 2 bases and J shed 7 bases, with 9 bases lying between them. The CDR3 is 13 residues long. The germline CDR1 and CDR2 sequences are MNHEY and SMNVEV (reference sequence). CDR3 protein: CASSLRGRNEQFF. Written as DNA, the CDR3 is TGTGCCAGCAGTTTAAGGGGGAGAAATGAGCAGTTCTTC.

V is TRBV19 and J is TRBJ1-5; D perhaps matches TRBD1 (5 bases). There are 12 residues in the CDR3. V lost 8 bases and J 5 bases, leaving 10 bases between the germline ends. Germline V gene sequence: CDR1 LNHDA, CDR2 SQIVND (reference sequence). The CDR3 spells CASGQIYQPQHF. CDR3 DNA: TGTGCCAGTGGACAAATTTATCAGCCCCAGCATTTT.

This clone has a single count. V gene TRBV29-1 combines with J gene TRBJ1-1; D not certain. The CDR3 has 13 amino acids. Between the trimmed V and J ends, which lost 4 bases and 3 bases, there was a span of 12 bases. The V gene's germline CDR1 is SQVTM and CDR2 ANQGSEA. The CDR3 sequence is CSVGARVDTEAFF. CDR3 DNA sequence: TGCAGCGTTGGAGCGCGGGTCGACACTGAAGCTTTCTTT.

CDR3 nucleotides: TGCAGCGTGGAGAACAGGGGTGGCTACACCTTC. Translated, it gives CSVENRGGYTF. The chain uses TRBV29-1 and TRBJ1-2; TRBD1 matches at 7 bases. Germline V CDR1 and CDR2: SQVTM, ANQGSEA. V gave up 6 bases and J gave up 7 bases; unmatched junction bases: 5. CDR3 length: 11 residues.

V and J are TRBV2 and TRBJ2-7, with D perhaps matching TRBD1 (5 bases). Between the trimmed V and J ends, which lost 6 bases and 3 bases, there was a span of 9 bases. The CDR3 is made up of 12 amino acids. CDR1 and CDR2 (germline): SNHLY, FYNNEI. CDR3: CASRDTDYEQYF. The CDR3 DNA reads TGTGCCAGCAGGGACACCGACTACGAGCAGTACTTC.

This chain joins TRBV10-3 and TRBJ1-2; D uncertain. Trimming took 3 bases from V and 4 from J, leaving 15 bases between them. Germline assignment: CDR1 ENHRY and CDR2 SYGVKD. There are 15 residues in the CDR3. The CDR3 loop reads CAISEGGSRAYGYTF. In DNA form, the CDR3 reads TGTGCCATCAGTGAAGGAGGGAGTAGGGCCTATGGCTACACCTTC.

The genes are TRBV2 and TRBJ1-2; D is perhaps TRBD1 (5 bases). This CDR3 contains 11 residues. V was cut by 6 bases and J by 7 bases, with 9 bases left in between. Germline V gene data show CDR1 as SNHLY and CDR2 as FYNNEI. For the CDR3, the DNA is TGTGCCAGCAGGCAGGGTGGTGGCTACACCTTC. Protein product: CASRQGGGYTF.

The genes are TRBV27 and TRBJ2-3, with D unclear. Between the trimmed V and J ends, which lost 2 bases and 2 bases, there was a span of 11 bases. The germline V gene has CDR1 MNHEY and CDR2 SMNVEV (reference sequence). The CDR3 is made up of 15 amino acids. CDR3 residues: CASSLLWLDTDTQYF. CDR3 nucleotide sequence: TGTGCCAGCAGTTTACTTTGGCTCGACACAGATACGCAGTATTTT.

This clone was counted once. The chain is built from TRBV28 and TRBJ2-7; TRBD1 might be the D (6 bases). CDR3 length equals 15 residues. Deletions cut 2 bases from V and 5 bases from J, with 16 bases between. Germline loops: CDR1 MDHEN, CDR2 SYDVKM. The CDR3 sequence: CASSLPGHNGDEQYF. The CDR3 coding sequence is TGTGCCAGCAGTTTACCGGGACACAACGGCGACGAGCAGTACTTC.

The chain combines TRBV9 with TRBJ2-2; D possibly corresponds to TRBD1 (6 bases). This CDR3 has 14 residues. Trimming removed 0 bases from V and 6 bases from J, with 9 bases in between. Germline-derived CDR1 and CDR2 are SGDLS and YYNGEE. Here the CDR3 reads CASSVVTGSGELFF. The CDR3 coding sequence is TGTGCCAGCAGCGTAGTCACAGGGTCCGGGGAGCTGTTTTTT.

The rearrangement links TRBV29-1 to TRBJ2-7; 15 nucleotides align to TRBD2. The CDR3 spans 16 residues. The V segment lost 5 bases and the J segment 2 bases; nucleotides outside the gene matches: 7. The germline CDR1 and CDR2 sequences are SQVTM and ANQGSEA. In DNA form, the CDR3 reads TGCAGCGTTCCGGGACTAGCGGGAGGTGGAACCTACGAGCAGTACTTC. Encoded protein: CSVPGLAGGGTYEQYF.

J is TRBJ2-7 and V is TRBV24-1; TRBD2 matches 9 bases. CDR3 size: 17 residues. Unmatched junction bases numbered 15, after V lost 4 bases and J lost 6 bases. Germline V gives CDR1 KGHDR, CDR2 SFDVKD. CDR3 nucleotides: TGTGCCACCAGTGACCCTCTCGGGCGGGGGGGCCCGGGCGAGCAGTACTTC. It yields the protein CATSDPLGRGGPGEQYF.

The V call is TRBV30, the J call TRBJ2-2; D not certain. The CDR3 length is 11 residues. From germline, CDR1 is GTSNPN and CDR2 SVGIG (reference sequence). V was pared by 3 bases and J by 8 bases, with 7 bases between. The chain's CDR3 is CAWRFLGELFF. The CDR3 DNA reads TGTGCCTGGAGATTCTTAGGGGAGCTGTTTTTT.

This chain links TRBV11-1 with TRBJ2-1; TRBD2 is a possible D gene (5 bases). Germline V gene sequence: CDR1 SGHAT, CDR2 FQDESV (reference sequence). V was trimmed by 1 base and J by 0 bases, leaving 7 bases between them. This CDR3 is 15 amino acids long. CDR3 sequence: CASSLVGSSYNEQFF. CDR3 nucleotides: TGTGCCAGCAGCTTAGTAGGGAGCTCCTACAATGAGCAGTTCTTC.

Concerning this clone itself: The junction and the germline gene differ at one end; a read error may be behind it. The chain couples TRBV6-5 to TRBJ1-4; perhaps TRBD1 as D (6 bases). The CDR3 spans 13 residues. Looked up from germline, CDR1 is MNHEY and CDR2 is SVGAGI. This CDR3 is CASRGDTYEKLLF. The CDR3 coding sequence is TGTGCCAGCAGGGGGGACACCTATGAAAAACTGCTTTTT.

The rearrangement links TRBV29-1 to TRBJ2-7, with D possibly being TRBD1 (7 bases). From germline, CDR1 is SQVTM and CDR2 ANQGSEA. Trimming cost V 7 bases and J 5 bases, with 15 bases left between them. The CDR3 is 12 residues long. The CDR3 DNA sequence: TGCAGCGGACGGCAGGGGGGAGACGAGCAGTACTTC. Its protein product is CSGRQGGDEQYF.

This clone was seen a single time. The gene calls are TRBV28 and TRBJ2-7, with 8 bases identical to TRBD2. V gave up 3 bases and J gave up 4 bases; unmatched junction bases: 11. Germline V CDR1 and CDR2: MDHEN, SYDVKM. The CDR3 has 16 amino acids. CDR3 DNA sequence: TGTGCCAGCAGTTTCGGGGGGGTGGCGGGAGGTTACGAGCAGTACTTC. It translates to CASSFGGVAGGYEQYF.

V usage is TRBV12-5 and J usage is TRBJ2-2; D possibly corresponds to TRBD2 (5 bases). The ends were cut back, 6 bases at V and 3 bases at J, with 14 bases in the middle. CDR1 is LGHNT, CDR2 FRNRAP, per germline. The CDR3 spans 15 residues. The CDR3 loop reads CASGTLAGDTGELFF. The CDR3 DNA is TGTGCTAGTGGCACTCTGGCGGGCGACACCGGGGAGCTGTTTTTT.

The chain uses TRBV27 and TRBJ2-2; 10 bases are a match to TRBD2. CDR1 and CDR2 from the germline V gene are MNHEY and SMNVEV (reference sequence). The CDR3 length is 18 residues. V was pared by 3 bases and J by 0 bases, with 7 bases of the junction left unmatched. The CDR3 spells CASSFSLAGASNTGELFF. DNA for the CDR3: TGTGCCAGCAGTTTTTCCCTAGCGGGAGCGTCGAACACCGGGGAGCTGTTTTTT.

The CDR3 DNA reads TGTGCCAGCAGCCCCAGGACAGGATCTGTCTACGAGCAGTACTTC. Protein: CASSPRTGSVYEQYF. This rearrangement joins TRBV7-6 to TRBJ2-7; the match to TRBD1 covers 7 bases. The CDR3 runs 15 residues. Germline V CDR1 and CDR2: SGHVS, FNYEAQ. V trimming: 5 bases; J trimming: 3 bases; junction bases outside the gene matches: 10. The entire variable domain, with the rest obtained from reference TRBV7-6 and TRBJ2-7, is as follows: GAGVSQSPRYKVTKRGQDVALRCDPISGHVSLYWYRQALGQGPEFLTYFNYEAQQDKSGLPNDRFSAERPEGSISTLTIQRTEQRDSAMYRCASSPRTGSVYEQYFGPGTRLTVT.

This clone was observed a few times. The chain has TRBV5-8 and TRBJ1-5, with 7 bases identical to TRBD1. The CDR3 has 18 amino acids. Trimming took 6 bases from V and 2 from J; bases not matched to a gene: 17. CDR1 and CDR2 from the germline V gene are SGHTS and YDEGEE. The CDR3 region has the DNA TGTGCCAGCAATGTCAGGGGGTTAAAAAGGGAGGGCAATCAGCCCCAGCATTTT. Translated: CASNVRGLKREGNQPQHF.

The table lists this clone with a count of one. This chain joins TRBV7-8 and TRBJ2-3; the D is unclear. Germline lookup yields CDR1 SGHVS and CDR2 FQNEAQ. With 0 bases removed from V and 6 bases from J, the gap between germline ends came to 4 bases. This CDR3 has 12 residues. CDR3 loop: CASSLARDTQYF. The CDR3 bases are TGTGCCAGCAGCTTAGCCAGGGATACGCAGTATTTT.

CDR3 residues: CSVQPNGGSNYGYTF. CDR3 coding DNA: TGCAGCGTCCAACCCAATGGGGGGTCTAACTATGGCTACACCTTC. This chain joins TRBV29-1 and TRBJ1-2; weak D call: TRBD1 (5 bases). Trimming stripped 6 bases from V and 0 bases from J, with 17 bases between. Germline CDR1 SQVTM, CDR2 ANQGSEA. The CDR3 runs to 15 residues. The full variable domain, its missing parts supplied by reference TRBV29-1 and TRBJ1-2, is SAVISQKPSRDICQRGTSLTIQCQVDSQVTMMFWYRQQPGQSLTLIATANQGSEATYESGFVIDKFPISRPNLTFSTLTVSNMSPEDSSIYLCSVQPNGGSNYGYTFGSGTRLTVV.

V usage is TRBV29-1 and J usage is TRBJ2-2; 13 nucleotides agree with TRBD2. Germline values: CDR1 SQVTM, CDR2 ANQGSEA. The CDR3 totals 14 residues. After removal of 6 bases from V and 4 bases from J, the junction contained 2 bases not matched to a gene. CDR3 DNA: TGCAGCGTGGGACTAGCGGGAACCACCGGGGAGCTGTTTTTT. This codes for CSVGLAGTTGELFF.